This record concerns one T cell receptor (beta chain) sequence. This record belongs to a study of blood T cell repertoires in COVID-19. Across the study: Collection of acute and convalescent COVID-19 samples took place in the United States, Italy and Spain. Sample material is recorded as cDNA or gDNA derived from T cells, B-cell-depleted T cells, or PBMCs.

Trimming removed 1 base at V and 5 bases at J, with 9 bases between. The CDR3 has 13 residues. Germline V gives CDR1 SEHNR, CDR2 FQNEAQ (reference sequence). While infection was still active, Seattle patients were enrolled and then followed longitudinally. Authors' methods: Estimates of nucleated cell counts were drawn from the amplification of reference gene primers. Sequencing was performed with immunoSEQ multiplex PCR; in TCRdb, only in-frame clones are kept and a portion is missing. The V and J calls and clone size are taken from that table; D and trimming were inferred from the DNA. The sample holds 220,000 or so clones, more than 85% seen once.

The chain recombines TRBV7-9 with TRBJ2-7; D remains ambiguous. The source of this sequence is a woman aged 50 to 60 with COVID-19, enrolled during active disease. The sample was peripheral blood. Here the CDR3 reads CASSLDGWDEQYF. In DNA, the CDR3 is TGTGCCAGCAGCTTAGACGGGTGGGACGAGCAGTACTTC.